This T cell receptor beta chain was sequenced for a study of glioma-infiltrating T cells after dendritic cell vaccination. The V gene end was trimmed by 2 bases and the J gene end by 7 bases; junction bases not matched to a gene: 7. The CDR3 sequence is 16 residues long. Germline V gives CDR1 SNHLY, CDR2 FYNNEI. Data came from immunoSEQ multiplex PCR; TCRdb stores just in-frame clones and leaves some out. The data hold roughly 90,000 clones, with over 75% observed a single time. No glioblastoma patient carried an isocitrate dehydrogenase mutation. The sample in question was blood, obtained before dendritic cell vaccination. The rearrangement joins TRBV2 to TRBJ1-6, with 8 bases identical to TRBD1. The source is a human donor with glioblastoma. CDR3 coding DNA: TGTGCCAGCAGTGAATCCAGGACAGGGACAAATTCACCCCTCCACTTT. Residues: CASSESRTGTNSPLHF.